Sequencing of this TCR beta chain was carried out in a study of blood T cell repertoires in COVID-19 (dated by TCRdb to about 2020). For the study in its entirety: Collaborator samples came from the United States, Italy and Spain and covered acute and convalescent phases of COVID-19. The repertoires were made available in a free public database intended to serve as a resource for research on the immune response to SARS-CoV-2. Deeply sampled blood TCRbeta repertoires from subjects exposed to, actively infected with, or recovered from COVID-19 were included in the dataset. The prospective study material was composed of cDNA or gDNA derived from T cells, B-cell-depleted T cells, or PBMCs. Samples came from the ongoing ImmuneRACE study (first 160 participants) plus 1,254 subjects from 6 global collaborators. HLA class I and class II types, where available, came from metadata supplied by the sample provider rather than from assay-based typing. The sample metadata nearly always contained a de-identified subject ID, COVID-19 status, age in years and sex. The full study reports these points: The quantity of clinical and demographic metadata differed by source and by participant and was supplied without curation.

Inclusive of the bounding cysteine and phenylalanine, the CDR3 is 16 residues long. The sequence is cut down to CDR3 DNA, 48 bases in frame from base 1. The V end gives up 0 bases and the J end 2 bases, leaving 3 bases in the junction not matched to a gene. The CDR1 and CDR2 encoded by the germline V gene are MNHEY and SVGAGI. In the case of this clone: What antigen it recognizes has not been identified. One base away there is no much larger clone; base qualities are not given.

TCRbeta CDR3 regions were amplified from genomic DNA using the immunoSEQ Assay, a bias-controlled multiplex PCR. The source study handled its data this way. The number of nucleated cells in each sample was estimated from the amplification of reference gene primers within the assay. To quantify the absolute abundance of each unique TCRbeta CDR3 rearrangement, sequence reads were collapsed and filtered. For each sample, productive Simpson clonality was calculated by taking the square root of Simpson's diversity index across productive rearrangements. TCRdb provides this immuneACCESS table in a form limited to in-frame rearrangements. Some clones are lacking; in checked studies, under half of them reflect an unresolved V gene, and why the rest are absent is not known. V, J and clone size are those of that table, while D and trimming were read from the DNA. The sample table records around 100,000 clones; roughly 90% of these occur just once. The top ten hold about 6.3% of the sample.

Whole blood was collected in K2EDTA tubes by collaborating institutions according to the institutions' own protocols. Collaborator samples were shipped for TCRbeta analysis as frozen whole blood, isolated PBMCs, or DNA extracted from either sample type. Sequencing used peripheral blood. The chain employs TRBV6-5 and TRBJ2-1; the central 8 bases match TRBD2. The sequence came from a human donor in a cohort sampled during active COVID-19. The DNA sequence follows: TGTGCCAGCAGTTACTCGAGCGGGAGAACCTACAATGAGCAGTTCTTC. Its coded protein is CASSYSSGRTYNEQFF.